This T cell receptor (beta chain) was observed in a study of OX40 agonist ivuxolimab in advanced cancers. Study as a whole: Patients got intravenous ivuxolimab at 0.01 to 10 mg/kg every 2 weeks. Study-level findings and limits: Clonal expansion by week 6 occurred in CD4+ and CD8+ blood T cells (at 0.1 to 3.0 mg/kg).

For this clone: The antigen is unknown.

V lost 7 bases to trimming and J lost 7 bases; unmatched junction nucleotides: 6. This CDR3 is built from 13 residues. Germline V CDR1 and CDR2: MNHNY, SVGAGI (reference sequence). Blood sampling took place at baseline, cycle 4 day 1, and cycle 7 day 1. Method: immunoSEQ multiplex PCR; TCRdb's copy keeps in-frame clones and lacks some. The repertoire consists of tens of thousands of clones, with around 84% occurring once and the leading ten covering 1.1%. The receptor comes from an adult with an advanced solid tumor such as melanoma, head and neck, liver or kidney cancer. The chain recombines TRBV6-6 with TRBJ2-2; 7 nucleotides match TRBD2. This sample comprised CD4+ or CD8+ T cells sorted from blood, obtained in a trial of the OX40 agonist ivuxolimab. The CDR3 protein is CASTWEGVGELFF. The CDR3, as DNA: TGTGCCAGCACCTGGGAGGGAGTCGGGGAGCTGTTTTTT.